The present TCR beta chain was sequenced within a study of T cells in Graves' hyperthyroidism and ophthalmopathy. The study, taken as a whole, reports: Blood held most thyroid clonotypes expanded above 0.001 frequency.

Using around 10 ml of fresh peripheral blood, PBMCs were prepared. Ten or more counts support this clonotype. Its target is unknown. CDR1 and CDR2 (germline): MNHGY, SVAAGI. The CDR3 length is 15 residues. V was pared by 3 bases and J by 7 bases, with 16 bases between. RNA transcripts gave rise to amplified TCR beta CDR3 regions. With the HTBI primer set, the TCR CDR3 went through a first round of RT-PCR. TCRdb reanalysed the multiplex PCR reads using MiXCR and keeps one entry per CDR3 protein. The data contain some 460,000 distinct CDR3 sequences, approximately 14% of them seen just once; the ten biggest clones take up 13% to 15%.

The chain couples TRBV6-9 to TRBJ2-1; D is ambiguous. Input material: blood. The receptor comes from a woman aged 18-30 years with Graves' hyperthyroidism. CDR3 in DNA: TGTGCCAGCAGTTACGGCATAGCACTTGGGAATGAGCAGTTCTTC. Translated: CASSYGIALGNEQFF.